This T cell receptor (beta chain) was sequenced for a study of blood T cells in healthy people across ages. A second PCR, run for roughly 6 to 11 cycles, used a sample-barcoded 5' primer plus a J-beta primer mix. MiXCR was run by TCRdb on the 5' RACE reads, yielding one entry per CDR3 protein. Of about 970,000 distinct CDR3 sequences listed, approximately 50% are singletons. About this clonotype itself: Its cognate antigen is unknown.

Study-wide findings and caveats: The diversity estimates, figures obtained from one million T cells, were considered underestimates. Measured against age, TCR beta diversity per million T cells decreased in a roughly linear manner.

The sequenced material came from blood. The TCR comes from a woman aged 60-75 years in good health.

The CDR3 nucleotides are TGTGCCAGCAGTGAACGGTCAGACCTTCCCTACGAGCAGTACTTC. This encodes CASSERSDLPYEQYF. The chain recombines TRBV2 with TRBJ2-7; D is uncertain. The germline CDR1 and CDR2 sequences are SNHLY and FYNNEI. With 2 bases removed from V and 2 bases from J, the gap between germline ends came to 13 bases. This CDR3 spans 15 amino acids. Complete variable domain (other parts from reference TRBV2 and TRBJ2-7): EPEVTQTPSHQVTQMGQEVILRCVPISNHLYFYWYRQILGQKVEFLVSFYNNEISEKSEIFDDQFSVERPDGSNFTLKIRSTKLEDSAMYFCASSERSDLPYEQYFGPGTRLTVT.